This is a list of T cell receptor beta chains from one sample in a study of cytomegalovirus exposure and HLA in healthy donors. The data were produced by immunoSEQ multiplex PCR, yet TCRdb's version contains in-frame clones alone and is incomplete. The sample holds roughly 150,000 clones, around two thirds seen once. Sequencing input: PBMCs. The receptors were sampled from a man aged 30 to 45 in good health and CMV-seropositive. Each CDR3 is given with its conserved first and last residue. Fields, in order: D gene, V gene, J gene, clone size, CDR3 protein, CDR3 DNA. The D gene is left open where the match is weak. For some rows the clone size is stated as once, few or many, or as a class when expanded; others skip it.

-	TRBV30	TRBJ2-7	-	CAWSAGDSPYEQYF	TGTGCCTGGAGTGCCGGAGACTCACCCTACGAGCAGTACTTC
-	TRBV15	TRBJ2-4	once	CATRRERLAKNIQYF	TGTGCCACCAGAAGGGAGAGACTAGCCAAAAACATTCAGTACTTC
TRBD2	TRBV6-5	TRBJ2-7	few	CASSSGLAGGYEQYF	TGTGCCAGCAGTTCCGGACTAGCGGGGGGTTACGAGCAGTACTTC
-	TRBV6-5	TRBJ1-1	-	CASSYFGENTEAFF	TGTGCCAGCAGTTACTTCGGGGAGAACACTGAAGCTTTCTTT
TRBD2	TRBV4-1	TRBJ2-1	-	CASSRAEYTSGSIINEQFF	TGCGCCAGCAGCCGCGCCGAATATACTAGCGGGAGTATTATAAATGAGCAGTTCTTC
-	TRBV7-3	TRBJ2-3	-	CASSLGTPDTDTQYF	TGTGCCAGCAGCTTAGGGACACCAGACACAGATACGCAGTATTTT
-	TRBV19	TRBJ1-5	-	CASSRQEGQPQHF	TGTGCCAGTAGCCGACAAGAGGGTCAGCCCCAGCATTTT
-	TRBV6-5	TRBJ1-5	-	CASSHGQWDQPQHF	TGTGCCAGCAGTCATGGACAGTGGGATCAGCCCCAGCATTTT
-	TRBV28	TRBJ2-1	-	CASSPDGSSYNEQFF	TGTGCCAGCAGCCCTGACGGGAGCTCCTACAATGAGCAGTTCTTC
-	TRBV30	TRBJ1-2	-	CAWSIRGDYGYTF	TGTGCCTGGAGCATCAGGGGAGACTATGGCTACACCTTC